This T cell receptor (beta chain) emerged from a study of blood T cell dynamics during melanoma immunotherapy. Germline CDR1 reads LNHDA; CDR2 reads SQIVND (reference sequence). The CDR3 is 14 residues long. Overall study findings and caveats: Clones driving repertoire changes may be melanoma-specific or general immune activation.

TCRdb's table, derived via immunoSEQ multiplex PCR, lists solely in-frame clones and lacks some. The table records about 14,000 clones, roughly 85% of them present only once. Turning to this clone: Its antigen is undetermined. Sequence at one end of the junction differs from germline and may be a read error.

Time point meaning: week 3, after first cycle of checkpoint inhibitor. This clonotype was obtained from a human donor with melanoma. The sequencing here drew on blood, taken from a patient treated with checkpoint blockade. V gene TRBV19 combines with J gene TRBJ1-5; TRBD1 is a possible D gene (6 bases). This CDR3 is CASSILGGNRPQHF. CDR3 sequence (DNA): TGTGCCAGTAGTATCTTGGGGGGCAATCGGCCCCAGCATTTT.